What follows describes a single TCR beta chain. The antigen is undetermined. In making TCR beta libraries, quantitative 5'-RACE with molecular barcodes was used. MiXCR was run by TCRdb on the 5' RACE reads, yielding one entry per CDR3 protein. The table lists approximately 250,000 distinct CDR3 sequences, roughly a quarter of them singletons. This sample was included in a study of CD8 T cells in ankylosing spondylitis. Broader study findings: Clones linked to disease were reported to show significant enrichment in matched ankylosing spondylitis synovial fluid.

The TCR comes from a male donor with ankylosing spondylitis or in good health (not recorded which). The source material was blood, either unsorted or a sorted T cell fraction (not recorded which).

The CDR3 sequence: CASSERRTELFF. The CDR3 DNA reads as TGTGCCAGCAGTGAACGCCGGACGGAGCTGTTTTTT. The gene calls are TRBV6-1 and TRBJ2-2, with D unclear. Germline V gives CDR1 MNHNS, CDR2 SASEGT. Trimming cost V 2 bases and J 10 bases, with 8 bases left between them. This CDR3 is 12 amino acids long.